Shown below are 26 T cell receptor beta chains from a single sample sequenced in a study of blood T cell repertoires in COVID-19. This table comes from immunoSEQ multiplex PCR, and its TCRdb copy is limited to in-frame clones, with some not included. The table shows about 49,000 clones, with roughly 77% occurring only once. Sequencing used peripheral blood. These receptors all come from a man between 65 and 85 years old with active or convalescent COVID-19.

The rearrangement links TRBV5-1 to TRBJ1-4, with a tentative D call TRBD1 (6 bases). The CDR3 runs 16 residues. The germline V gene has CDR1 SGHRS and CDR2 YFSETQ. The V end was cut by 4 bases, the J end by 0 bases, with 13 bases between. CDR3 residues: CASSATGNPTNEKLFF. The CDR3 DNA is TGCGCCAGCAGCGCTACAGGGAACCCAACTAATGAAAAACTGTTTTTT.

The DNA of the CDR3 is TGTGCCAGCAGCGCGAGTTACAGGGGCGGGAACGATGAGCAGTTCTTC. Protein: CASSASYRGGNDEQFF. V usage is TRBV7-2 and J usage is TRBJ2-1, with D possibly TRBD1 on 7 matching bases. The germline CDR1 and CDR2 sequences are SGHTA and FQGNSA. The CDR3 totals 16 residues. Trimming took off 5 bases at V and 8 bases at J, with 22 bases between the two ends.

The chain is built from TRBV7-8 and TRBJ1-5; 10 bases agree with TRBD1. V gave up 10 bases and J gave up 3 bases; unmatched junction bases: 6. The length of the CDR3 is 14 residues. CDR1 and CDR2 from the germline V gene are SGHVS and FQNEAQ. The CDR3 here is CATGGQGFNQPQHF. The CDR3 DNA reads as TGTGCCACTGGGGGACAGGGGTTCAATCAGCCCCAGCATTTT.

This rearrangement joins TRBV10-3 to TRBJ1-1; TRBD1 might be the D (6 bases). V lost 6 bases and J 1 base, leaving 9 bases between the germline ends. CDR1 is ENHRY, CDR2 SYGVKD, per germline. There are 13 residues in the CDR3. The CDR3 nucleotides are TGTGCCATCAGGGGGGCGGCGAACACTGAAGCTTTCTTT. It translates to CAIRGAANTEAFF.

This clone showed up just once. The chain carries TRBV5-1 and TRBJ2-1; 8 nucleotides align to TRBD1. Germline values: CDR1 SGHRS, CDR2 YFSETQ. CDR3 length: 14 residues. The V segment lost 4 bases and the J segment 3 bases; nucleotides outside the gene matches: 3. The CDR3 protein is CASSLGQGYNEQFF. The CDR3 region has the DNA TGCGCCAGCAGCCTTGGACAGGGCTACAATGAGCAGTTCTTC.

J is TRBJ2-2 and V is TRBV18; TRBD1 matches 8 bases. Germline V CDR1 and CDR2: KGHSH, LQKENI. The V and J ends lost 0 bases and 5 bases, in that order; junction bases with no gene match: 8. This CDR3 is 17 amino acids long. Here the CDR3 DNA reads TGTGCCAGCTCACCACCTAGCCTCCACAGGGGGACCGGGGAGCTGTTTTTT. Amino acid sequence: CASSPPSLHRGTGELFF.

The V and J genes are TRBV11-3 and TRBJ1-4; 9 bases are a match to TRBD1. CDR1 is SGHNT, CDR2 YENEEA, per germline. V dropped 5 bases and J dropped 4; count of bases not matched to a gene: 5. The CDR3 spans 15 residues. The CDR3: CASSRRTGDNEKLFF. DNA of the CDR3: TGTGCCAGCAGCCGCCGGACAGGGGATAATGAAAAACTGTTTTTT.

V is TRBV25-1 and J is TRBJ2-1, with 7 bases identical to TRBD2. V gave up 3 bases and J gave up 4 bases; unmatched junction bases: 9. CDR1 MGHDK and CDR2 SYGVNS come from the germline V gene. The CDR3 runs 16 residues. Here the CDR3 reads CASSERAGREYNEQFF. CDR3 nucleotides: TGTGCCAGCAGTGAGCGTGCAGGGAGGGAATACAATGAGCAGTTCTTC.

J is TRBJ1-1 and V is TRBV7-9; D ambiguous. The CDR3 is 14 residues long. The V end lost 5 bases, the J end lost 1 base, and 11 bases lay between the germline ends. Germline V gives CDR1 SEHNR, CDR2 FQNEAQ (reference sequence). CDR3 sequence: CASSVRQGNTEAFF. CDR3 in DNA: TGTGCCAGCAGCGTAAGACAAGGGAACACTGAAGCTTTCTTT.

V and J are TRBV5-6 and TRBJ2-1; 10 bases map to TRBD1. V lost 4 bases and J lost 8; bases outside the gene matches: 3. Germline CDR1 and CDR2: SGHDT and YYEEEE. The CDR3 is 13 residues long. DNA for the CDR3: TGTGCCAGCAGCAGGGACAGGGGTCATGAGCAGTTCTTC. Its translation: CASSRDRGHEQFF.

This rearrangement joins TRBV29-1 to TRBJ2-1; 7 nucleotides match TRBD1. CDR3 length: 17 amino acids. Looked up from germline, CDR1 is SQVTM and CDR2 is ANQGSEA. Trimming at V came to 7 bases and at J to 1 base, leaving 16 bases not matched to a gene. The CDR3 spells CSAIVPGQSFSYNEQFF. CDR3 nucleotide sequence: TGCAGCGCCATAGTCCCGGGACAGAGTTTTTCCTACAATGAGCAGTTCTTC.

This chain connects TRBV5-1 to TRBJ2-3; 9 bases match TRBD1. In germline, CDR1 is SGHRS, CDR2 YFSETQ. Losses at the gene ends were 0 bases for V and 4 bases for J; bases not matched to a gene: 3. The CDR3 extends over 15 amino acids. Here the CDR3 reads CASSLETGGADTQYF. For the CDR3, the DNA is TGCGCCAGCAGCTTGGAAACAGGGGGCGCAGATACGCAGTATTTT.

The chain combines TRBV5-1 with TRBJ2-6, with 7 bases fitting TRBD1. J lost 2 bases, V lost 2 bases, and 13 bases had no gene match. The CDR3 is 19 amino acids. Germline loops: CDR1 SGHRS, CDR2 YFSETQ. CDR3 amino acids: CASSLSTGLGMAGANVLTF. The CDR3 DNA reads as TGCGCCAGCAGCTTATCGACAGGGCTAGGTATGGCTGGGGCCAACGTCCTGACTTTC.

The rearrangement uses TRBV20-1 and TRBJ1-3, with 10 bases that match TRBD1. The V gene's germline CDR1 is DFQATT and CDR2 SNEGSKA (reference sequence). The CDR3 sequence is 10 residues long. V was pared by 6 bases and J by 16 bases, with 6 bases of the junction left unmatched. CDR3 sequence (DNA): TGCAGTGCCAGGGACAGGGGCGAGTATTTT. It yields the protein CSARDRGEYF.

This chain joins TRBV2 and TRBJ2-2; D ambiguous. The CDR3 extends over 15 amino acids. V lost 2 bases to trimming and J lost 2 bases, with 9 bases between them. Germline lookup yields CDR1 SNHLY and CDR2 FYNNEI. This CDR3 is CASSESQANTGELFF. For the CDR3, the DNA is TGTGCCAGCAGTGAATCTCAGGCTAACACCGGGGAGCTGTTTTTT.

The rearrangement joins TRBV7-2 to TRBJ2-7; D remains unclear. CDR1 SGHTA and CDR2 FQGNSA come from the germline V gene. V was pared by 1 base and J by 0 bases, with 4 bases between. The CDR3 is made up of 13 amino acids. DNA of the CDR3: TGTGCCAGCAGCTTAGACAGCTCCTACGAGCAGTACTTC. Protein product: CASSLDSSYEQYF.

This CDR3 is CAISGTSGRTSEQYF. CDR3 nucleotide sequence: TGTGCCATCAGTGGGACTAGCGGGAGGACCTCCGAGCAGTACTTC. This chain uses TRBV10-3 with TRBJ2-7; 14 bases are shared with TRBD2. Germline-derived CDR1 and CDR2 are ENHRY and SYGVKD. V shed 4 bases and J 6 bases; nucleotides not matched to a gene: 5. The CDR3 loop spans 15 amino acids.

The J gene is TRBJ2-2, the V gene TRBV24-1; a weak D match, TRBD1 (5 bases). Trimming pared 3 bases from V and 3 bases from J, leaving 13 bases between. The germline V gene has CDR1 KGHDR and CDR2 SFDVKD. The length of the CDR3 is 16 residues. CDR3 residues: CATSDADRSYTGELFF. CDR3 coding DNA: TGTGCCACCAGTGATGCCGACAGATCCTACACCGGGGAGCTGTTTTTT.

The chain couples TRBV4-3 to TRBJ1-1, with 9 bases that match TRBD1. Germline V CDR1 and CDR2: LGHNA, YSLEER. Trimming removed 0 bases from V and 5 bases from J; junction bases left unmatched: 4. The CDR3 sequence is 15 residues long. CDR3 DNA sequence: TGCGCCAGCAGCCAAGAAGGGACAGGGTTGACTGAAGCTTTCTTT. Encoded protein: CASSQEGTGLTEAFF.

The V and J genes are TRBV13 and TRBJ2-7, with 8 nucleotides matching TRBD2. V was clipped by 3 bases and J by 0 bases; unmatched bases: 1. This CDR3 region has 14 residues. The V gene's germline CDR1 is PRHDT and CDR2 FYEKMQ (reference sequence). In DNA, the CDR3 is TGTGCCAGCAGCTTGAGCGGGAGCTCCTACGAGCAGTACTTC. It translates to CASSLSGSSYEQYF.

This sequence joins TRBV6-5 and TRBJ2-2; 8 bases map to TRBD1. The CDR3 totals 15 residues. After removal of 6 bases from V and 2 bases from J, the junction contained 5 bases not matched to a gene. Germline V CDR1 and CDR2: MNHEY, SVGAGI. The CDR3 DNA reads TGTGCCAGCAGAGGTGGACAGGGAAACACCGGGGAGCTGTTTTTT. Translation gives CASRGGQGNTGELFF.

The J gene is TRBJ2-3, the V gene TRBV6-1, with a weak D call TRBD1 (5 bases). In germline, CDR1 is MNHNS, CDR2 SASEGT. This CDR3 has 16 amino acids. The ends were cut back, 2 bases at V and 0 bases at J, with 12 bases in the middle. The CDR3 loop is CASSERWGRSTDTQYF. The DNA for the CDR3 is TGTGCCAGCAGTGAAAGATGGGGCAGGAGCACAGATACGCAGTATTTT.

The V gene is TRBV7-2, the J gene TRBJ2-1; D is unclear. The germline gives CDR1 SGHTA, CDR2 FQGNSA. The CDR3 is made up of 13 amino acids. V lost 2 bases and J lost 6, with 8 bases in between. CDR3 region: CASSLIPGNEQFF. The CDR3 nucleotides are TGTGCCAGCAGCTTAATTCCGGGCAATGAGCAGTTCTTC.

This chain uses TRBV30 with TRBJ1-1; 9 bases agree with TRBD1. Germline V gene sequence: CDR1 GTSNPN, CDR2 SVGIG (reference sequence). Losses at the gene ends were 1 base for V and 3 bases for J; bases not matched to a gene: 0. The CDR3 is made up of 13 amino acids. The CDR3, as DNA: TGTGCCTGGAGTGGGACAGGGGACACTGAAGCTTTCTTT. Amino acid sequence: CAWSGTGDTEAFF.

The chain joins TRBV7-2 to TRBJ2-2; tentative D call: TRBD2 (6 bases). CDR1 is SGHTA and CDR2 is FQGNSA in the germline V gene. Trimming left V 3 bases short and J 1 base short, with 15 bases between. The CDR3 extends over 17 amino acids. CDR3 amino acids: CASSLSTGSLNTGELFF. CDR3 nucleotides: TGTGCCAGCAGCTTGTCGACCGGGAGTTTGAACACCGGGGAGCTGTTTTTT.

The J gene is TRBJ2-1, the V gene TRBV9; TRBD2 agrees at 15 bases. CDR3 length: 17 amino acids. Germline trimming cut 0 bases from V and 6 bases from J; bases unmatched to any gene: 4. The V gene's germline CDR1 is SGDLS and CDR2 YYNGEE. CDR3 in amino acids: CASSVGTSGGAFNEQFF. The CDR3 coding sequence is TGTGCCAGCAGCGTAGGGACTAGCGGGGGGGCCTTCAATGAGCAGTTCTTC.